The 26 T cell receptor beta chains below come from one sample, sequenced in a study of regulatory T cells in long-lasting Graves disease. Relying on iRepertoire HTBI primers and Arm-PCR of CDR3 regions, the team built TCR beta libraries. One entry per CDR3 protein, called by TCRdb with MiXCR from the multiplex PCR reads. The sample carries about 200,000 distinct CDR3 sequences, 15% to 20% recorded once. Time point reported: newly diagnosed GD, antithyroid drugs for less than 3 months. Making the TCR library involved RNA that had been extracted from PBMCs. These data also featured in a second study, about T cells in Graves' hyperthyroidism and ophthalmopathy.

The sequencing here drew on peripheral blood mononuclear cells (PBMCs), taken at new diagnosis, from a patient treated with antithyroid drugs. The origin of the receptors is a woman aged 30 to 39 with Graves disease.

This clonotype occurred a few times. A far larger clone is only one base removed, so a read error is likely. This rearrangement joins TRBV28 to TRBJ2-1; D is possibly TRBD1 (6 bases). This CDR3 contains 15 residues. Germline V lookup: CDR1 MDHEN, CDR2 SYDVKM. Trimming removed 3 bases from V and 10 bases from J, with 19 bases in between. The CDR3 bases are TGTGCCAGCAGTTTTGGGGACACTCTCTCCTACGAGCAGTTCTTC. It codes for CASSFGDTLSYEQFF.

This clonotype was observed at least ten times. The gene calls are TRBV20-1 and TRBJ1-5; 7 bases align to TRBD1. CDR1 is DFQATT and CDR2 is SNEGSKA in the germline V gene (reference sequence). V was clipped by 5 bases and J by 0 bases; unmatched bases: 7. CDR3 length: 15 amino acids. The CDR3 sequence is CSAGYYRGSNQPQHF. CDR3 DNA sequence: TGCAGTGCTGGTTATTACAGGGGTAGCAATCAGCCCCAGCATTTT.

A remark on this clonotype: A read error is likely, as this CDR3 ends without the conserved phenylalanine or tryptophan. The genes are TRBV5-6 and TRBJ2-2; D is undetermined. There are 15 residues in the CDR3. V was trimmed by 0 bases and J by 0 bases, leaving 6 bases between them. Germline CDR1 reads SGHDT; CDR2 reads YYEEEE. For the CDR3, the DNA is TGTGCCAGCAGCTTGGTGGGGACGAACACCGGGGAGCTGTTTCTT. It yields the protein CASSLVGTNTGELFL.

This clonotype was seen many times. V and J are TRBV6-2 or TRBV6-3 and TRBJ2-6; 8 bases match TRBD2. The germline gives CDR1 MNHEY, CDR2 SVGEGT. This CDR3 has 18 amino acids. J lost 1 base, V lost 5 bases, and 10 bases had no gene match. CDR3 sequence: CASSVGGGAQSGANVLTF. Written as DNA, the CDR3 is TGTGCCAGCAGTGTCGGGGGGGGGGCCCAATCTGGGGCCAACGTCCTGACTTTC.

This clonotype came up many times. The chain employs TRBV7-6 and TRBJ2-7; D ambiguous. This CDR3 has 13 amino acids. The ends were cut back, 5 bases at V and 3 bases at J, with 11 bases in the middle. Germline assignment: CDR1 SGHVS and CDR2 FNYEAQ. The CDR3: CASSVNSDYEQYF. The DNA of the CDR3 is TGTGCCAGCAGCGTGAACAGTGACTACGAGCAGTACTTC.

In this sample, this clonotype turned up many times. CDR3 sequence: CASSPRQDANEKLFF. CDR3 in DNA: TGTGCCAGCAGCCCGCGACAGGACGCTAATGAAAAACTGTTTTTT. The V gene is TRBV3-1, the J gene TRBJ1-4; a possible D gene is TRBD1 (6 bases). The CDR3 extends over 15 amino acids. Germline CDR1 reads LGHDT; CDR2 reads YNNKEL (reference sequence). Trimming pared 4 bases from V and 3 bases from J, leaving 12 bases between.

In the case of this clonotype: Just one base apart from a much larger clone, this may be a read error. The chain carries TRBV28 and TRBJ2-7, with TRBD1 identical over 8 bases. This CDR3 has 14 amino acids. Germline V gene data show CDR1 as MDHEN and CDR2 as SYDVKM. V shed 0 bases and J 9 bases; nucleotides not matched to a gene: 7. CDR3 bases: TGTGCCAGCAGTTTATGGCAGGGGGCGCGGGGGCAGTACTTC. Amino acids: CASSLWQGARGQYF.

This clonotype appeared many times. The chain has TRBV6-5 and TRBJ1-5; no firm D call. This CDR3 is 15 amino acids long. CDR1 MNHEY and CDR2 SVGAGI come from the germline V gene. Between the trimmed V and J ends, which lost 0 bases and 4 bases, there was a span of 10 bases. Here the CDR3 reads CASSYSTLPNQPQHF. The CDR3 DNA reads TGTGCCAGCAGTTACTCGACCCTGCCAAATCAGCCCCAGCATTTT.

The genes are TRBV20-1 and TRBJ2-1; a weak D match, TRBD2 (6 bases). This CDR3 has 15 amino acids. Trimming cost V 1 base and J 7 bases, with 17 bases left between them. Germline lookup yields CDR1 DFQATT and CDR2 SNEGSKA (reference sequence). CDR3 sequence reads: CSARAHSGGVNEQFF. CDR3 nucleotide sequence: TGCAGTGCTAGAGCCCACTCCGGGGGAGTGAATGAGCAGTTCTTC.

This clonotype was recorded many times. A single base separates this from a much larger clone, so it may be a read error. The chain carries TRBV24-1 and TRBJ1-4; D unresolved. The CDR3 totals 13 residues. Looked up from germline, CDR1 is KGHDR and CDR2 is SFDVKD. The CDR3 sequence is CVTSDPGREKLFF. In nucleotides, the CDR3 is TGTGTCACCAGTGATCCTGGAAGAGAGAAACTGTTTTTT.

V is TRBV20-1 and J is TRBJ1-1, with TRBD1 identical over 7 bases. V lost 1 base to trimming and J lost 6 bases; unmatched junction nucleotides: 11. There are 15 residues in the CDR3. Per the germline V gene, CDR1 is DFQATT and CDR2 is SNEGSKA (reference sequence). CDR3 nucleotide sequence: TGCAGTGCTAGAGTCTCCGGGACAGTGGACGCTGAAGCTTTCTTT. This gives the protein CSARVSGTVDAEAFF.

In its sample, this clonotype was seen many times. The V call is TRBV5-4, the J call TRBJ2-1; 11 nucleotides agree with TRBD2. Germline CDR1 SGHNT, CDR2 YYREEE (reference sequence). The CDR3 length is 16 residues. The ends lost 4 bases at V and 6 bases at J; junction bases unmatched: 9. The DNA for the CDR3 is TGTGCCAGCAGCCCTAGACTAGCGGGGTCGTTCAATGAGCAGTTCTTC. Translation gives CASSPRLAGSFNEQFF.

As concerns this clonotype: A far larger clone is just one base off, so this is likely a read error. The chain links TRBV2 to TRBJ1-2; weak D call: TRBD1 (6 bases). The V end was cut by 6 bases, the J end by 7 bases, with 24 bases between. The CDR3 consists of 16 residues. Germline V gene sequence: CDR1 SNHLY, CDR2 FYNNEI. CDR3 nucleotides: TGTGCCAGCAGCCTAAGGGGGATGGGAGAGGCTCGTGGCTACACCTTC. Translation gives CASSLRGMGEARGYTF.

Details on this clonotype: With a far larger clone one base away, a read error is the likely cause. The rearrangement uses TRBV10-3 and TRBJ1-1; D gene unclear. This CDR3 comprises 12 residues. Looked up from germline, CDR1 is ENHRY and CDR2 is SYGVKD. Trimming pared 3 bases from V and 6 bases from J, leaving 8 bases between. The DNA for the CDR3 is TGTGCCATCAGTGATGATTGGTCTGAAGCTTTCTTT. It yields the protein CAISDDWSEAFF.

To note about this clonotype: It may be a read error: a sequence one base away is much more abundant. The rearrangement joins TRBV11-2 to TRBJ2-7; 10 bases are a match to TRBD2. The ends lost 5 bases at V and 6 bases at J; junction bases unmatched: 10. Germline V gene sequence: CDR1 SGHAT, CDR2 FQNNGV. This CDR3 spans 15 amino acids. The CDR3 loop reads CASSILAGALCEQYF. The DNA for the CDR3 is TGTGCCAGCAGCATTCTAGCGGGGGCCCTTTGCGAGCAGTACTTC.

A single count supports this clonotype. J is TRBJ1-1 and V is TRBV29-1, with TRBD1 as a possible D gene (6 bases). CDR3 size: 14 residues. V lost 4 bases and J 1 base, leaving 13 bases between the germline ends. The V gene's germline CDR1 is SQVTM and CDR2 ANQGSEA. This CDR3 reads CSVAWEGGNTEAFF. CDR3 sequence (DNA): TGCAGCGTTGCATGGGAGGGGGGGAACACTGAAGCTTTCTTT.

This clonotype has ten or more counts. The rearrangement joins TRBV30 to TRBJ2-1; D not resolved. The V gene's germline CDR1 is GTSNPN and CDR2 SVGIG (reference sequence). Trimming pared 3 bases from V and 9 bases from J, leaving 15 bases between. The CDR3 extends over 13 amino acids. CDR3 sequence (DNA): TGTGCCTGGAGCTCCTTGACCCCTCCTGAGCAGTTCTTC. Protein: CAWSSLTPPEQFF.

This clonotype was seen at least ten times. The J gene is TRBJ2-4, the V gene TRBV2; 10 positions agree with TRBD1. This CDR3 has 17 residues. V lost 4 bases and J lost 3; bases outside the gene matches: 9. Per germline, CDR1 SNHLY and CDR2 FYNNEI. CDR3 coding DNA: TGTGCCAGCAGTGGGGGAGACAGGGGGCAAGACAAAAACATTCAGTACTTC. Translating it yields CASSGGDRGQDKNIQYF.

The CDR3 is CASRGTGTYEQYF. The CDR3 nucleotides read TGTGCCAGCAGGGGGACAGGGACCTACGAGCAGTACTTC. The chain has TRBV28 and TRBJ2-7, with 9 bases that match TRBD1. This CDR3 has 13 residues. J lost 2 bases, V lost 6 bases, and 2 bases had no gene match. The germline V gene has CDR1 MDHEN and CDR2 SYDVKM.

In this sample, this clonotype turned up many times. The V and J genes are TRBV24-1 and TRBJ2-1; TRBD2 matches 8 bases. V lost 7 bases to trimming and J lost 6 bases; unmatched junction nucleotides: 4. The CDR3 is 13 residues long. The germline V gene encodes CDR1 KGHDR and CDR2 SFDVKD. The CDR3 DNA reads as TGTGCCACCAGCCTAGGACTAGCCAATGAGCAGTTCTTC. The encoded protein is CATSLGLANEQFF.

Note on this clonotype: A single base is all that separates this from a far larger clone, so a read error is likely. The chain joins TRBV6-1 to TRBJ1-1; perhaps TRBD1 as D (6 bases). Germline CDR1 reads MNHNS; CDR2 reads SASEGT. The CDR3 has 13 residues. Trimming pared 6 bases from V and 5 bases from J, leaving 13 bases between. The CDR3: CASSSFDRTEAFF. CDR3 sequence (DNA): TGTGCCAGCAGCTCCTTCGACAGGACTGAAGCTTTCTTT.

At least ten counts were recorded for this clonotype. The chain carries TRBV6-1 and TRBJ1-2; TRBD1 might be the D (5 bases). Trimming stripped 5 bases from V and 8 bases from J, with 15 bases between. Germline CDR1 reads MNHNS; CDR2 reads SASEGT. This CDR3 comprises 13 residues. CDR3 nucleotides: TGTGCCAGCAGTCTCGACAGCCATATAGGCTACACCTTC. Protein: CASSLDSHIGYTF.

This clonotype has a count of ten or more. The V call is TRBV28, the J call TRBJ2-2, with no clear D. Germline V gives CDR1 MDHEN, CDR2 SYDVKM. This CDR3 spans 12 amino acids. The V end was cut by 6 bases, the J end by 7 bases, with 9 bases between. CDR3 sequence: CASRSRIGELFF. In DNA, the CDR3 is TGTGCCAGCAGGTCGAGGATCGGGGAGCTGTTTTTT.

This clonotype was seen at least ten times. The rearrangement joins TRBV27 to TRBJ1-5; D is uncertain. The CDR3 is 14 residues long. The germline V gene has CDR1 MNHEY and CDR2 SMNVEV (reference sequence). With 6 bases removed from V and 2 bases from J, the gap between germline ends came to 11 bases. This chain's CDR3 is CASSPGSGNQPQHF. Written as DNA, the CDR3 is TGTGCCAGCAGCCCTGGGTCTGGCAATCAGCCCCAGCATTTT.

This clonotype appeared many times. V usage is TRBV28 and J usage is TRBJ1-2; possible D gene TRBD1, 5 bases. This CDR3 contains 17 residues. Germline CDR1 and CDR2: MDHEN and SYDVKM. V lost 6 bases and J 8 bases, leaving 28 bases between the germline ends. CDR3 coding DNA: TGTGCCAGCAGGGCCCCCTGGCAGGGCAGGAAATTCGGCGGCTACACCTTC. Its protein is CASRAPWQGRKFGGYTF.

About this clonotype itself: At one boundary the junction diverges from the germline segment, which might be a read error. The V call is TRBV28, the J call TRBJ1-2, with D maybe TRBD1 (6 bases). The CDR3 contains 12 residues. Germline lookup yields CDR1 MDHEN and CDR2 SYDVKM. The CDR3 spells CTSRQPRRTDTF. The CDR3 DNA reads TGTACCAGCAGGCAACCGAGACGGACAGACACCTTC.